This record covers a single T cell receptor beta chain. Its antigen target is currently unknown. Base qualities are missing; no much larger clone stands one base away. The CDR3 holds 18 amino acids from the cysteine to the phenylalanine. Only CDR3 DNA is held: 54 bases, read in frame from base 1. V and J lose 0 bases and 4 bases, and a span of 19 bases separates them. Via the germline V gene, CDR1 is LGHNA and CDR2 YSLEER. This sample is part of a study of T cell repertoires in cytomegalovirus infection (dated by TCRdb to between 2017 and 2020). At the level of the whole study: Recently identified HLA-C-restricted CMV epitopes, whose presentation resists viral immunomodulation, were targeted by peptide stimulations together with well-studied HLA-B-restricted epitopes. Because public TCR beta signatures pointed to carriage of CMV infection together with the matching HLA type, the HLA type of each donor mattered for the analysis. The study at large found these results: The ex vivo response was dominated by HLA-C-restricted CMV-specific TCR beta clonotypes, and the single most frequent clonotype in two of eight donors was supplied by these HLA-C-restricted clonotypes. In both this cohort and an independent approximately 400-donor cohort, the cumulative frequency of public TCR beta family members distinguished carriers of CMV infection plus the relevant HLA type.

Interpreted using the paper, the treatment or condition label stands for: in vitro stimulation with specific CMV peptide epitopes to enrich CMV-specific T cells. Reads for this sample came from an Illumina HiSeq 1500. TCRdb reprocessed the public reads (quality trimming at Q25 with fastp, clone calling with MiXCR) and kept in-frame beta chains. Identical CDR3 proteins give one entry, which carries the most common genes and DNA. For this sample the table gives 250,000 to 400,000 distinct CDR3 sequences, of which roughly 25% were detected only once. Of the sample, 13% falls within the top ten clones. This sample comprised cultured PBMCs, obtained from culture after CMV antigen stimulation. This sequence was found in a human donor in good health (CMV status not recorded). Some clones in this sample may be carry-over from other donors' samples. Here the chain combines TRBV4-3 and TRBJ1-5; a tentative D match to TRBD1 spans 5 bases. For the CDR3, the sequence is CASSQDPKAGGVNQPQHF. The DNA is as follows: TGCGCCAGCAGCCAAGATCCGAAGGCCGGGGGAGTAAATCAGCCCCAGCATTTT.